The T cell receptor (beta chain) described here comes from a study of T cell responses to AZD1222 COVID-19 vaccine. The data were produced by immunoSEQ multiplex PCR, yet TCRdb's version contains in-frame clones alone and is incomplete. The sample has more than 70,000 clones, more than 90% seen once. With regard to this clone: Its specificity is not known.

Study-level findings and limits: Targeting of unmutated variant regions was reportedly seen in nearly half of spike-specific TCRs. White British ancestry dominated among donors, who included more females, and clonal diversity was possibly underestimated.

V dropped 5 bases and J dropped 3 bases, with 8 bases sitting between them. Germline-derived CDR1 and CDR2 are SGHTS and YDEGEE. This CDR3 is built from 12 residues. Material: peripheral blood, obtained on day 0 of AZD1222 vaccination. This clonotype was obtained from an adult in good health. The rearrangement uses TRBV5-8 and TRBJ1-1; no definite D call. The CDR3 sequence: CASSRGYTEAFF. In nucleotides, the CDR3 is TGTGCCAGCAGTCGCGGTTACACTGAAGCTTTCTTT.